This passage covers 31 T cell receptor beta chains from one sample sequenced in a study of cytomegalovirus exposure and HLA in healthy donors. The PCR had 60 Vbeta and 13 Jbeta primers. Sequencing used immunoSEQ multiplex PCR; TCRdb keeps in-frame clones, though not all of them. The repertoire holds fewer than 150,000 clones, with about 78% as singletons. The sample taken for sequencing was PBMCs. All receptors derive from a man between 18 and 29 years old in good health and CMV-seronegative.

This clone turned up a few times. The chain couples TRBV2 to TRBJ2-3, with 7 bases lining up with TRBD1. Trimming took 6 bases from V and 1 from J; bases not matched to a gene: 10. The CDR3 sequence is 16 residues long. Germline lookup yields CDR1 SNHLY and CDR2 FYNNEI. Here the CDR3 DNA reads TGTGCCAGCAGCGACCCGCGACAGGGTGGCACAGATACGCAGTATTTT. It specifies CASSDPRQGGTDTQYF.

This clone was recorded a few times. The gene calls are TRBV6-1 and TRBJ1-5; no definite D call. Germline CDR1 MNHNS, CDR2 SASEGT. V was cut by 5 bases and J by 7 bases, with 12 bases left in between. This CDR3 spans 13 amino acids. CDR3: CASSRREGQPQHF. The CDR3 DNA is TGTGCCAGCAGTAGGAGGGAGGGCCAGCCCCAGCATTTT.

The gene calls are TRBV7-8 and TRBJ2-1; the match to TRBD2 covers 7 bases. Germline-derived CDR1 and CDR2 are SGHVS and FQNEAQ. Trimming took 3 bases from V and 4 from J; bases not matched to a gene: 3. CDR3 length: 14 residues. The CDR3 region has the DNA TGTGCCAGCAGCTTCTTGGGGGGGTACAATGAGCAGTTCTTC. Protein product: CASSFLGGYNEQFF. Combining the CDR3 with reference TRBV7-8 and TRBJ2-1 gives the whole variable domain GAGVSQSPRYKVAKRGQDVALRCDPISGHVSLFWYQQALGQGPEFLTYFQNEAQLDKSGLPSDRFFAERPEGSVSTLKIQRTQQEDSAVYLCASSFLGGYNEQFFGPGTRLTVL.

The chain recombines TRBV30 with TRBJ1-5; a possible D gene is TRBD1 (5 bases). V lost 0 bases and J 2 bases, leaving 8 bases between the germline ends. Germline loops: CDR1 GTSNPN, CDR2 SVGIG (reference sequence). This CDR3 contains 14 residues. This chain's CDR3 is CAWSVRGGNQPQHF. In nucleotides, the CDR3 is TGTGCCTGGAGTGTACGGGGGGGCAATCAGCCCCAGCATTTT.

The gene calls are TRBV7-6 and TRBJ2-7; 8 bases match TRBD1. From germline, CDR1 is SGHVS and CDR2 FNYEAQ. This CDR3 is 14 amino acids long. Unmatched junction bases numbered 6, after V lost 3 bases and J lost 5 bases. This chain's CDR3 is CASSFGQGLNEQYF. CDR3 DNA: TGTGCCAGCAGCTTTGGACAGGGCCTGAACGAGCAGTACTTC.

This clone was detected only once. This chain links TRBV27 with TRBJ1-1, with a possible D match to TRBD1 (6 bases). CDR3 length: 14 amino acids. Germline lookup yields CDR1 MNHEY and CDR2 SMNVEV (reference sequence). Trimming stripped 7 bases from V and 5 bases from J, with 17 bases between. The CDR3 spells CASKPGGGGTEAFF. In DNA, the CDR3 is TGTGCCAGCAAACCTGGAGGGGGGGGGACTGAAGCTTTCTTT.

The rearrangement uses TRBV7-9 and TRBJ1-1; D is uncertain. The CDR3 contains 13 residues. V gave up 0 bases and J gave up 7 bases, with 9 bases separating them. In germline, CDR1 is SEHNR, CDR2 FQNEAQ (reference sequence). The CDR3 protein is CASSLAESLEAFF. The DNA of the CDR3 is TGTGCCAGCAGCTTAGCGGAGAGCCTTGAAGCTTTCTTT.

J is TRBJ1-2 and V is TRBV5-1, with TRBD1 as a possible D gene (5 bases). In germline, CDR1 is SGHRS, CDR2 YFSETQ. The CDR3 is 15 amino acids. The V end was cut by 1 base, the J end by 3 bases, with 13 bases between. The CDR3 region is CASSLSGHEDYGYTF. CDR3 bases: TGCGCCAGCAGCTTGTCTGGACACGAGGACTATGGCTACACCTTC.

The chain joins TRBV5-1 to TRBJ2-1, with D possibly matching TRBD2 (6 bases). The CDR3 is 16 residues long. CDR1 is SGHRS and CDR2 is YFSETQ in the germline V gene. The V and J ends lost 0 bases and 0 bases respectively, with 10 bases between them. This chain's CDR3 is CASSLGGVGSYNEQFF. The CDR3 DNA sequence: TGCGCCAGCAGCTTGGGGGGGGTCGGCTCCTACAATGAGCAGTTCTTC.

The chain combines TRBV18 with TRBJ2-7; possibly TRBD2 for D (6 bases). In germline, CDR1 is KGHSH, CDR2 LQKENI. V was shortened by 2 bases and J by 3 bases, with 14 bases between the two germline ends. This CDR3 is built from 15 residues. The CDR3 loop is CASSPMGGIGYEQYF. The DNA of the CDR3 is TGTGCCAGCTCACCAATGGGCGGGATCGGCTACGAGCAGTACTTC.

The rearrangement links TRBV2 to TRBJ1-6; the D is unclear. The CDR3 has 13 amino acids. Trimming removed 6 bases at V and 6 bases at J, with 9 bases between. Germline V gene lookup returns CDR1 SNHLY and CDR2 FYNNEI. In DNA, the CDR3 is TGTGCCAGCAGCCGGGAAATTAATTCACCCCTCCACTTT. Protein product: CASSREINSPLHF. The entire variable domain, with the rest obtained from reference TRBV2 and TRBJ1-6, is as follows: EPEVTQTPSHQVTQMGQEVILRCVPISNHLYFYWYRQILGQKVEFLVSFYNNEISEKSEIFDDQFSVERPDGSNFTLKIRSTKLEDSAMYFCASSREINSPLHFGNGTRLTVT.

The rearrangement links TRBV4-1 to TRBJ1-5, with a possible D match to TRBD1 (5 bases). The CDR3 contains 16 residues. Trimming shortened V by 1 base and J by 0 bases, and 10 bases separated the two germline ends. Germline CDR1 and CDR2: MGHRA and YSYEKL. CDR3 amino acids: CASSQGGGVSNQPQHF. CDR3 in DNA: TGCGCCAGCAGCCAAGGCGGGGGGGTTAGCAATCAGCCCCAGCATTTT.

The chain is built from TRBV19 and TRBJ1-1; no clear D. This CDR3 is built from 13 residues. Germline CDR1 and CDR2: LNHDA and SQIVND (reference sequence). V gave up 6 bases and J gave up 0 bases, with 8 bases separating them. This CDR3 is CASRRVMNTEAFF. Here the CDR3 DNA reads TGTGCCAGTAGGAGGGTCATGAACACTGAAGCTTTCTTT.

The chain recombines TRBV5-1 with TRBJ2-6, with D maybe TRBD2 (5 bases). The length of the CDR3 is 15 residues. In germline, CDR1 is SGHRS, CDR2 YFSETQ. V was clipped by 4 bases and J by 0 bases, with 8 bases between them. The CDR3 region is CASSGGTSGANVLTF. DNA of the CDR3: TGCGCCAGCAGCGGAGGCACCTCTGGGGCCAACGTCCTGACTTTC.

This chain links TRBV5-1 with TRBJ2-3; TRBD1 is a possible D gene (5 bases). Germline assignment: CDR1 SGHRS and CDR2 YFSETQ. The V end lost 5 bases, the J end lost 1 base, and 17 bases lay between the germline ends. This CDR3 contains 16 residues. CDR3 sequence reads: CASSLVELQGTDTQYF. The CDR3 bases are TGCGCCAGCAGTTTAGTTGAGTTACAGGGCACAGATACGCAGTATTTT.

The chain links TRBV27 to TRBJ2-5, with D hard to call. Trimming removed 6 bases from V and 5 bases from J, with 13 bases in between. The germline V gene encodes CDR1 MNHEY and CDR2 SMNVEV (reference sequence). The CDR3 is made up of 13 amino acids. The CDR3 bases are TGTGCCAGCAGCGGCCTAGATGTGGAGACCCAGTACTTC. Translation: CASSGLDVETQYF.

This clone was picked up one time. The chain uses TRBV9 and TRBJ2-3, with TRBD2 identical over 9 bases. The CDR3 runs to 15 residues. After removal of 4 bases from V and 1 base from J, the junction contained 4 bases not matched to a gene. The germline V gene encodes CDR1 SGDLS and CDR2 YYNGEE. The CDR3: CASSTQRGGTDTQYF. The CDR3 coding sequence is TGTGCCAGCAGCACCCAGCGGGGGGGCACAGATACGCAGTATTTT.

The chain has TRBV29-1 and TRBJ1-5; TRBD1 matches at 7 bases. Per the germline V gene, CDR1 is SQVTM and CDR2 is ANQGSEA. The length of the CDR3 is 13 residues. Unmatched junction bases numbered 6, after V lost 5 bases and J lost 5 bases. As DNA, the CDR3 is TGCAGCGTTAGAACAGGGGACTATCAGCCCCAGCATTTT. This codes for CSVRTGDYQPQHF.

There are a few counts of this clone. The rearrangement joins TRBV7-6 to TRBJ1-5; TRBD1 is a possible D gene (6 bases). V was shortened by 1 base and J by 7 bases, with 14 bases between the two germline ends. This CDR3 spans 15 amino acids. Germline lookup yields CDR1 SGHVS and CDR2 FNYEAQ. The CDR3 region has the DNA TGTGCCAGCAGCTTAGACGGGAACAGGGCGCAGCCCCAGCATTTT. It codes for CASSLDGNRAQPQHF.

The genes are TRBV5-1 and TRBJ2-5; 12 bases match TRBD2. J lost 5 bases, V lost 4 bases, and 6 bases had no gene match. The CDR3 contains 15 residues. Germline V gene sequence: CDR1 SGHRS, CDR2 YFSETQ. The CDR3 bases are TGCGCCAGCAGCCAACGGACTAGCGGGATGGAGACCCAGTACTTC. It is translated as CASSQRTSGMETQYF. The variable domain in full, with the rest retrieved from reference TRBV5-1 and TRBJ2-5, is KAGVTQTPRYLIKTRGQQVTLSCSPISGHRSVSWYQQTPGQGLQFLFEYFSETQRNKGNFPGRFSGRQFSNSRSEMNVSTLELGDSALYLCASSQRTSGMETQYFGPGTRLLVL.

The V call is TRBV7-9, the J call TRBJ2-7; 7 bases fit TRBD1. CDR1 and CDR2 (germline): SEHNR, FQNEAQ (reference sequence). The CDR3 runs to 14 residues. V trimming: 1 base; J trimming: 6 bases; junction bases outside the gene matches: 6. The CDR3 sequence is CASSLVRGFGEQYF. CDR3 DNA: TGTGCCAGCAGCTTAGTCAGGGGGTTTGGCGAGCAGTACTTC. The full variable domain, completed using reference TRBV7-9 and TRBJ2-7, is DTGVSQNPRHKITKRGQNVTFRCDPISEHNRLYWYRQTLGQGPEFLTYFQNEAQLEKSRLLSDRFSAERPKGSFSTLEIQRTEQGDSAMYLCASSLVRGFGEQYFGPGTRLTVT.

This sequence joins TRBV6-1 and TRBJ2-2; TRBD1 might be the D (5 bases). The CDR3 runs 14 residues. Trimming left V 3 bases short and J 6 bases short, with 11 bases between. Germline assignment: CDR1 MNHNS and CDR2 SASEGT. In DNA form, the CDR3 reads TGTGCCAGCAGTGACCAGGGCGAGCCCGGGGAGCTGTTTTTT. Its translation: CASSDQGEPGELFF.

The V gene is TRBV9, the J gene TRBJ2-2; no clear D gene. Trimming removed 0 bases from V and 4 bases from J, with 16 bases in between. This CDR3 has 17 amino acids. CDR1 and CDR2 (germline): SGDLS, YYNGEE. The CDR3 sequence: CASSVGWQRASTGELFF. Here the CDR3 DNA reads TGTGCCAGCAGCGTAGGGTGGCAGCGTGCGAGCACCGGGGAGCTGTTTTTT.

The CDR3 region is CASSLTGTNTEAFF. DNA for the CDR3: TGCGCCAGCAGCCTGACAGGGACGAACACTGAAGCTTTCTTT. The genes are TRBV5-1 and TRBJ1-1, with 7 bases matching TRBD1. This CDR3 is 14 amino acids long. J gave up 1 base and V 4 bases, and 4 bases lay outside the gene matches. Germline V gene data show CDR1 as SGHRS and CDR2 as YFSETQ. The entire variable domain, with the rest obtained from reference TRBV5-1 and TRBJ1-1, is as follows: KAGVTQTPRYLIKTRGQQVTLSCSPISGHRSVSWYQQTPGQGLQFLFEYFSETQRNKGNFPGRFSGRQFSNSRSEMNVSTLELGDSALYLCASSLTGTNTEAFFGQGTRLTVV.

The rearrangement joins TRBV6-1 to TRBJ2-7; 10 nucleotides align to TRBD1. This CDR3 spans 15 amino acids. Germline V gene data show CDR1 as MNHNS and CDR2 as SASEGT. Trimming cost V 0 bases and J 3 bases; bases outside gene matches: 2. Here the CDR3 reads CASSEAWTGGYEQYF. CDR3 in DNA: TGTGCCAGCAGTGAAGCTTGGACAGGGGGCTACGAGCAGTACTTC.

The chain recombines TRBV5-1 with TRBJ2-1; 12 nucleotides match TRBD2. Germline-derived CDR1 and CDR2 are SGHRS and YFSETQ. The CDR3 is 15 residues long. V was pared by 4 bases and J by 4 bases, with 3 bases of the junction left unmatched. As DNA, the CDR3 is TGCGCCAGCAGCCCCGGGACTAGCGGGTACAATGAGCAGTTCTTC. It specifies CASSPGTSGYNEQFF.

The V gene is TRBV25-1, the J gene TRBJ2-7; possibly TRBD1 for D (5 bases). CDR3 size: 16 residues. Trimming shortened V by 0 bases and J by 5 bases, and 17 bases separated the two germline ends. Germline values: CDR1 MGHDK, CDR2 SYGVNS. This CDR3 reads CASSEYLAGSADEQYF. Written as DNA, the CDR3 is TGTGCCAGCAGTGAATATCTGGCAGGGTCTGCGGACGAGCAGTACTTC.

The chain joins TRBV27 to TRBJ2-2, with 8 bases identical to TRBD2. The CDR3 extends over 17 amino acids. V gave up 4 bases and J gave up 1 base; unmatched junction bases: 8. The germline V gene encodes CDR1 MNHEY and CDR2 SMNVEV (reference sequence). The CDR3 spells CASSSLGGAWNTGELFF. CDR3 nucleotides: TGTGCCAGCAGTTCTCTCGGGGGGGCCTGGAACACCGGGGAGCTGTTTTTT.

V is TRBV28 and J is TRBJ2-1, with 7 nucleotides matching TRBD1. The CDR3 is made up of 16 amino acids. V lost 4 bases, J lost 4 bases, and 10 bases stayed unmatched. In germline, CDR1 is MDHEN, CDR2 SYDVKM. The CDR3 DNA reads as TGTGCCAGCAGTTCCCCGGGACAGCTGATATACAATGAGCAGTTCTTC. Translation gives CASSSPGQLIYNEQFF.

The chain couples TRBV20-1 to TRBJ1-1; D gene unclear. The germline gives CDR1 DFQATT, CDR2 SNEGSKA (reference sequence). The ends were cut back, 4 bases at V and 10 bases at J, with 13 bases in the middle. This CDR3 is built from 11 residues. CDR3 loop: CSAKLIGGAFF. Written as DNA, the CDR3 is TGCAGTGCTAAGCTAATCGGCGGAGCTTTCTTT.

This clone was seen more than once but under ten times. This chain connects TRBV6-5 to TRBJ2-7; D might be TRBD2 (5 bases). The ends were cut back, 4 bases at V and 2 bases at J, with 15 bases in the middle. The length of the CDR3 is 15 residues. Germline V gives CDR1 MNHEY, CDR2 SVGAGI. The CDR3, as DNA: TGTGCCAGCAGTTCACGGGGAACTGTCCCCTACGAGCAGTACTTC. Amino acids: CASSSRGTVPYEQYF.